This entry lists 32 T cell receptor beta chains sequenced from one sample in a study of shared clonotypes between healthy human individuals. Measured with immunoSEQ multiplex PCR; TCRdb has only the in-frame clones, and not every one. The sample carries 2,500,000 or so clones, over 85% recorded once. Sequenced: naive CD4+ T cells from PBMCs. Subset here: CD45RA+ positively selected. Source of these receptors: a man aged 18 to 30 in good health. Some clones in this sample may be carry-over from other donors' samples.

The V and J genes are TRBV10-1 and TRBJ2-5, with TRBD1 matching over 7 bases. The ends lost 9 bases at V and 2 bases at J; junction bases unmatched: 6. The CDR3 has 13 amino acids. CDR1 WNHNN and CDR2 SYGVQD come from the germline V gene (reference sequence). CDR3 loop: CARPPDRQETQYF. CDR3 nucleotide sequence: TGCGCCAGGCCCCCGGACAGGCAAGAGACCCAGTACTTC.

V and J are TRBV5-1 and TRBJ1-5; D unresolved. The germline CDR1 and CDR2 sequences are SGHRS and YFSETQ. Trimming stripped 0 bases from V and 1 base from J, with 11 bases between. CDR3 length equals 16 residues. The CDR3 here is CASSLGVVGSNQPQHF. In DNA form, the CDR3 reads TGCGCCAGCAGCTTGGGGGTGGTGGGGAGCAATCAGCCCCAGCATTTT. The complete variable domain, with remaining parts taken from reference TRBV5-1 and TRBJ1-5, reads KAGVTQTPRYLIKTRGQQVTLSCSPISGHRSVSWYQQTPGQGLQFLFEYFSETQRNKGNFPGRFSGRQFSNSRSEMNVSTLELGDSALYLCASSLGVVGSNQPQHFGDGTRLSIL.

The chain recombines TRBV5-4 with TRBJ2-3; 9 bases map to TRBD2. The germline V gene has CDR1 SGHNT and CDR2 YYREEE (reference sequence). The V and J ends lost 0 bases and 4 bases, in that order; junction bases with no gene match: 6. The CDR3 extends over 16 amino acids. The CDR3 region is CASSLGVGLASDTQYF. In nucleotides, the CDR3 is TGTGCCAGCAGCTTGGGAGTGGGACTAGCCTCAGATACGCAGTATTTT.

The V gene is TRBV10-3, the J gene TRBJ1-5; TRBD1 agrees at 9 bases. The junction had 1 base not matched to a gene; V was cut back by 5 bases and J by 8 bases. The CDR3 length is 12 residues. In germline, CDR1 is ENHRY, CDR2 SYGVKD. The CDR3 region is CAISRTGEPQHF. The DNA for the CDR3 is TGTGCCATCAGTAGGACAGGGGAGCCCCAGCATTTT.

The rearrangement links TRBV5-6 to TRBJ1-2; perhaps TRBD1 as D (5 bases). Germline loops: CDR1 SGHDT, CDR2 YYEEEE. The CDR3 has 12 amino acids. With 4 bases removed from V and 8 bases from J, the gap between germline ends came to 12 bases. The CDR3 nucleotides are TGTGCCAGCAGCGCTCGGAGGGACGGCTACACCTTC. Translation gives CASSARRDGYTF. The full variable domain, its missing parts supplied by reference TRBV5-6 and TRBJ1-2, is DAGVTQSPTHLIKTRGQQVTLRCSPKSGHDTVSWYQQALGQGPQFIFQYYEEEERQRGNFPDRFSGHQFPNYSSELNVNALLLGDSALYLCASSARRDGYTFGSGTRLTVV.

CDR3 in amino acids: CASSARTLNNEQFF. The CDR3 DNA reads as TGTGCCAGCAGCGCCCGGACTCTCAACAATGAGCAGTTCTTC. The chain joins TRBV7-2 to TRBJ2-1; possible D gene TRBD2, 5 bases. Germline V gives CDR1 SGHTA, CDR2 FQGNSA. CDR3 size: 14 residues. V was cut by 5 bases and J by 5 bases, with 13 bases left in between. Filled out from reference TRBV7-2 and TRBJ2-1, the complete variable domain reads GAGVSQSPSNKVTEKGKDVELRCDPISGHTALYWYRQSLGQGLEFLIYFQGNSAPDKSGLPSDRFSAERTGGSVSTLTIQRTQQEDSAVYLCASSARTLNNEQFFGPGTRLTVL.

The rearrangement joins TRBV6-5 to TRBJ1-2, with D uncertain. Germline assignment: CDR1 MNHEY and CDR2 SVGAGI. V lost 8 bases and J lost 4, with 11 bases in between. This CDR3 contains 12 residues. CDR3 in DNA: TGTGCCAGCGGCGCTCAGAGCTATGGCTACACCTTC. Translating it yields CASGAQSYGYTF.

The chain is built from TRBV5-6 and TRBJ1-2; D not resolved. This CDR3 comprises 14 residues. V gave up 1 base and J gave up 4 bases, with 11 bases separating them. Germline V CDR1 and CDR2: SGHDT, YYEEEE. The CDR3, as DNA: TGTGCCAGCAGCTTGCAGATGCAATTCTATGGCTACACCTTC. Amino acid sequence: CASSLQMQFYGYTF.

The chain joins TRBV11-2 to TRBJ2-3; TRBD2 matches at 12 bases. Germline V gene sequence: CDR1 SGHAT, CDR2 FQNNGV. The CDR3 runs 17 residues. The junction had 6 bases not matched to a gene; V was cut back by 4 bases and J by 1 base. CDR3: CASSSGGLAGRTDTQYF. CDR3 bases: TGTGCCAGCAGCTCCGGAGGACTAGCGGGGCGCACAGATACGCAGTATTTT.

The gene calls are TRBV6-1 and TRBJ1-1; 8 bases are a match to TRBD1. With V trimmed by 3 bases and J by 5 bases, 2 bases remained unmatched. The CDR3 is 13 residues long. CDR1 and CDR2 from the germline V gene are MNHNS and SASEGT. CDR3 nucleotides: TGTGCCAGCAGTGACAGGGGGCTGACTGAAGCTTTCTTT. Protein: CASSDRGLTEAFF.

A remark on this clone: Within the sample, other DNA sequences also encode this same CDR3. The chain has TRBV5-1 and TRBJ2-1; D gene unclear. The CDR3 totals 12 residues. Germline lookup yields CDR1 SGHRS and CDR2 YFSETQ. The germline V and J ends were trimmed by 0 bases and 7 bases, with 5 bases remaining between them. CDR3 in DNA: TGCGCCAGCAGCTTGGGTCGGAATGAGCAGTTCTTC. As protein: CASSLGRNEQFF.

A note on this clone: The same CDR3 can be traced to other DNA sequences in this sample. The CDR3 DNA is TGTGCCAGCAGCTTAAGGGCAGCCAGCACAGATACGCAGTATTTT. Translating gives CASSLRAASTDTQYF. The chain joins TRBV7-3 to TRBJ2-3; D not resolved. V was shortened by 1 base and J by 0 bases, with 8 bases between the two germline ends. Per the germline V gene, CDR1 is SGHTA and CDR2 is FQGTGA. The CDR3 is made up of 15 amino acids.

The chain couples TRBV6-6 to TRBJ1-2; D is possibly TRBD1 (5 bases). V was shortened by 8 bases and J by 4 bases, with 14 bases between the two germline ends. CDR1 and CDR2 (germline): MNHNY, SVGAGI (reference sequence). The CDR3 covers 13 residues. In DNA, the CDR3 is TGTGCCAGCCCCCAAACAGGATCCTATGGCTACACCTTC. Encoded protein: CASPQTGSYGYTF.

With regard to this clone: The sample holds other DNA sequences that translate to the same CDR3. The chain joins TRBV20-1 to TRBJ2-5, with D tentatively TRBD2 (6 bases). The CDR3 runs 11 residues. CDR1 DFQATT and CDR2 SNEGSKA come from the germline V gene (reference sequence). The germline V and J ends were trimmed by 3 bases and 5 bases, with 7 bases remaining between them. The CDR3 coding sequence is TGCAGTGCTAGTGGGGGGGAGACCCAGTACTTC. This translates into CSASGGETQYF.

The chain couples TRBV11-2 to TRBJ2-7; D not certain. CDR1 and CDR2 (germline): SGHAT, FQNNGV. V lost 0 bases to trimming and J lost 2 bases, with 14 bases between them. This CDR3 is 16 amino acids long. CDR3: CASSLDSFGTTYEQYF. The DNA for the CDR3 is TGTGCCAGCAGCTTAGACTCCTTTGGCACAACCTACGAGCAGTACTTC.

Notes on this clone: Other nucleotide sequences from this sample produce the same CDR3. The J gene is TRBJ2-3, the V gene TRBV18; D not resolved. The CDR3 covers 14 residues. Germline V gene lookup returns CDR1 KGHSH and CDR2 LQKENI. Trimming cost V 2 bases and J 0 bases, with 6 bases left between them. The CDR3, as DNA: TGTGCCAGCTCACCAGTAAGTAGCACAGATACGCAGTATTTT. Translated: CASSPVSSTDTQYF.

V gene TRBV6-5 combines with J gene TRBJ2-5; 7 bases are a match to TRBD1. This CDR3 has 14 amino acids. Germline CDR1 reads MNHEY; CDR2 reads SVGAGI. V lost 6 bases and J lost 5; bases outside the gene matches: 9. This CDR3 reads CASSRQGWRETQYF. The CDR3 coding sequence is TGTGCCAGCAGCAGACAGGGTTGGAGGGAGACCCAGTACTTC.

On this clone itself: This CDR3 is also generated by other DNA sequences in the sample. The V gene is TRBV5-1, the J gene TRBJ1-5, with unresolved D. The V and J ends lost 0 bases and 4 bases respectively, with 8 bases between them. Germline CDR1 SGHRS, CDR2 YFSETQ. This CDR3 comprises 14 residues. CDR3 protein: CASSLVPGNQPQHF. CDR3 DNA: TGCGCCAGCAGCTTGGTCCCGGGGAATCAGCCCCAGCATTTT.

With regard to this clone: Other nucleotide sequences from this sample produce the same CDR3. The DNA of the CDR3 is TGTGCCAGCAGCGTGGGGGACCGAGAGACCCAGTACTTC. It encodes CASSVGDRETQYF. The chain employs TRBV9 and TRBJ2-5; D assignment may be TRBD1 or TRBD2 (5 bases each). The CDR3 is made up of 13 amino acids. Trimming left V 2 bases short and J 4 bases short, with 9 bases between. Germline V gene sequence: CDR1 SGDLS, CDR2 YYNGEE. Based on the CDR3 plus reference TRBV9 and TRBJ2-5, the full variable domain is DSGVTQTPKHLITATGQRVTLRCSPRSGDLSVYWYQQSLDQGLQFLIQYYNGEERAKGNILERFSAQQFPDLHSELNLSSLELGDSALYFCASSVGDRETQYFGPGTRLLVL.

The chain has TRBV7-3 and TRBJ2-7; D is ambiguous. The V end lost 4 bases, the J end lost 2 bases, and 15 bases lay between the germline ends. CDR1 is SGHTA and CDR2 is FQGTGA in the germline V gene. CDR3 length: 15 residues. CDR3 amino acids: CASSSAVGAAYEQYF. CDR3 sequence (DNA): TGTGCCAGCAGCTCGGCCGTAGGTGCGGCCTACGAGCAGTACTTC.

This clone was detected once. The chain carries TRBV18 and TRBJ1-1; 7 bases fit TRBD1. Germline values: CDR1 KGHSH, CDR2 LQKENI. Trimming removed 4 bases from V and 5 bases from J; junction bases left unmatched: 10. CDR3 length: 15 residues. The CDR3, as DNA: TGTGCCAGCTCACTACTAGACAGGGAACATACTGAAGCTTTCTTT. Protein sequence: CASSLLDREHTEAFF. The variable domain in full, with the rest retrieved from reference TRBV18 and TRBJ1-1, is NAGVMQNPRHLVRRRGQEARLRCSPMKGHSHVYWYRQLPEEGLKFMVYLQKENIIDESGMPKERFSAEFPKEGPSILRIQQVVRGDSAAYFCASSLLDREHTEAFFGQGTRLTVV.

V is TRBV6-1 and J is TRBJ2-7; 10 bases align to TRBD2. With 7 bases clipped from V and 3 bases from J, the junction kept 9 bases outside the gene matches. The CDR3 covers 15 residues. Germline CDR1 MNHNS, CDR2 SASEGT. CDR3 DNA sequence: TGTGCCAGCAAGGCCCCTAGCGGGAGTCTCTACGAGCAGTACTTC. As protein: CASKAPSGSLYEQYF.

On this clone itself: The same CDR3 is also encoded by other DNA sequences in this sample. V is TRBV18 and J is TRBJ2-7; the D is unclear. From germline, CDR1 is KGHSH and CDR2 LQKENI. Trimming shortened V by 3 bases and J by 4 bases, and 4 bases separated the two germline ends. The CDR3 covers 11 residues. This chain's CDR3 is CASSPLYEQYF. The CDR3 DNA is TGTGCCAGCTCACCTCTATACGAGCAGTACTTC.

The gene calls are TRBV4-1 and TRBJ2-4; maybe TRBD2 (5 bases). CDR3 length equals 16 residues. Germline CDR1 reads MGHRA; CDR2 reads YSYEKL. V lost 4 bases and J lost 3, with 16 bases in between. Written as DNA, the CDR3 is TGCGCCAGCAGCCTCTTGCCTCGGGAAGACAAAAACATTCAGTACTTC. Its translation is CASSLLPREDKNIQYF.

This clone occurred once. The sample carries other DNA sequences with the same CDR3. This sequence joins TRBV5-1 and TRBJ1-5; D might be TRBD1 (6 bases). The length of the CDR3 is 15 residues. Germline lookup yields CDR1 SGHRS and CDR2 YFSETQ. V dropped 4 bases and J dropped 0 bases, with 11 bases sitting between them. CDR3 sequence reads: CASSRTGNSNQPQHF. The CDR3 DNA follows: TGCGCCAGCAGCCGTACAGGGAATAGCAATCAGCCCCAGCATTTT.

The chain has TRBV7-3 and TRBJ1-1; D possibly corresponds to TRBD1 (6 bases). CDR3 length equals 17 residues. Trimming took 5 bases from V and 1 from J, leaving 20 bases between them. Germline lookup yields CDR1 SGHTA and CDR2 FQGTGA. The CDR3 DNA reads as TGTGCCAGCAGCAACTTCGGGCGGGGGCCCAAGAACACTGAAGCTTTCTTT. This gives the protein CASSNFGRGPKNTEAFF.

The chain has TRBV7-2 and TRBJ2-6; D is undetermined. CDR1 is SGHTA and CDR2 is FQGNSA in the germline V gene. Between the trimmed V and J ends, which lost 2 bases and 0 bases, there was a span of 11 bases. CDR3 length: 17 residues. The CDR3 nucleotides are TGTGCCAGCAGCTTACTGGTTGCGATCTCTGGGGCCAACGTCCTGACTTTC. It is translated as CASSLLVAISGANVLTF.

The CDR3 DNA reads as TGCGCCAGCTTCCCACAGGGCGTGAGTTACTATGGCTACACCTTC. It codes for CASFPQGVSYYGYTF. The chain uses TRBV5-1 and TRBJ1-2, with D possibly matching TRBD1 (6 bases). Trimming pared 7 bases from V and 3 bases from J, leaving 19 bases between. CDR1 and CDR2 (germline): SGHRS, YFSETQ. The CDR3 totals 15 residues. The full variable domain, with the rest looked up from reference TRBV5-1 and TRBJ1-2, is KAGVTQTPRYLIKTRGQQVTLSCSPISGHRSVSWYQQTPGQGLQFLFEYFSETQRNKGNFPGRFSGRQFSNSRSEMNVSTLELGDSALYLCASFPQGVSYYGYTFGSGTRLTVV.

The chain has TRBV5-1 and TRBJ1-3; perhaps TRBD1 as D (5 bases). The V end was cut by 1 base, the J end by 2 bases, with 10 bases between. CDR3 length equals 15 residues. Germline values: CDR1 SGHRS, CDR2 YFSETQ. CDR3 nucleotide sequence: TGCGCCAGCAGCTTGTACGGGACGGCTGGAAACACCATATATTTT. This gives the protein CASSLYGTAGNTIYF.

About this clone itself: A junction boundary mismatches the germline segment, possibly from a read error. This same CDR3 is encoded by further DNA sequences in the sample. The J gene is TRBJ1-1, the V gene TRBV4-1, with 7 nucleotides matching TRBD1. This CDR3 region has 13 residues. Germline V gives CDR1 MGHRA, CDR2 YSYEKL. The DNA of the CDR3 is TGTGCCAGCAGCCAAGGGGGCTACGCTGAAGCTTTCTTT. It yields the protein CASSQGGYAEAFF.

In this sample, this clone turned up once. J is TRBJ2-5 and V is TRBV5-1; tentatively, D is TRBD1 (6 bases). CDR3 length equals 14 residues. Per germline, CDR1 SGHRS and CDR2 YFSETQ. V lost 4 bases, J lost 7 bases, and 17 bases lay in between. The chain's CDR3 is CASSIGQIRATQYF. CDR3 DNA sequence: TGCGCCAGCAGCATTGGACAGATCCGGGCGACCCAGTACTTC.

The V gene is TRBV6-6, the J gene TRBJ1-1; 7 bases agree with TRBD1. Trimming removed 0 bases from V and 6 bases from J; junction bases left unmatched: 4. The CDR3 loop spans 14 amino acids. Germline V lookup: CDR1 MNHNY, CDR2 SVGAGI (reference sequence). CDR3 bases: TGTGCCAGCAGTTACTCGAGGACAGGCCCTGAAGCTTTCTTT. Its translation is CASSYSRTGPEAFF.